This T cell receptor beta chain was sequenced for a study of graft-versus-host responses after intestinal transplantation. In its sample, this clone was seen a few times. Germline CDR1 and CDR2: MNHNS and SASEGT. V lost 10 bases and J 6 bases, leaving 12 bases between the germline ends. This CDR3 is built from 11 residues. Investigators plated 200,000 CFSE-labeled responder cells together with 200,000 irradiated stimulator cells labeled with violet dye. Proliferating CFSE-low CD3+CD4+ and CD3+CD8+ responders were sorted post-reaction. TCRdb keeps only in-frame clones here, not all; method: immunoSEQ multiplex PCR. Altogether around 3,800 clones are present, roughly a fifth being singletons, with the ten largest covering approximately 5%. Notes on the study in general: Recipient-marrow GvH clones were detected, some having first appeared in ileum or blood.

This TCR was sampled from a human patient who was an organ donor for intestinal transplantation. The specimen was alloreactive CD4+ T cells from a mixed lymphocyte reaction culture, collected before transplantation. As for subset: CFSE-low proliferating T cells sorted from approximately six-day pre-transplant mixed lymphocyte reaction (GvH or HvG direction). The chain carries TRBV6-1 and TRBJ1-2; D might be TRBD1 (6 bases). In DNA, the CDR3 is TGTGCCACCGGGGGGGCCAATGGCTACACCTTC. Its protein is CATGGANGYTF.